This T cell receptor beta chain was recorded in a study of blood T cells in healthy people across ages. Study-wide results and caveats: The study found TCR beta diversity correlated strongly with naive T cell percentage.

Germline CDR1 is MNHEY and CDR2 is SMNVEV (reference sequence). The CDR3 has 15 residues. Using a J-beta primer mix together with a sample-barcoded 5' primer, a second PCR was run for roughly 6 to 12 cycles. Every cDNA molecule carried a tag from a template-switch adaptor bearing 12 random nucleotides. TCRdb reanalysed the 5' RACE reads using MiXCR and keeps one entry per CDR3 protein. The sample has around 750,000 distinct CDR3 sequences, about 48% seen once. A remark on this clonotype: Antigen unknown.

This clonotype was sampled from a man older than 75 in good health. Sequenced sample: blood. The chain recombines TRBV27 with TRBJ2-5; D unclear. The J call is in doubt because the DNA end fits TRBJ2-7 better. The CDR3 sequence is CASRIRPGPTYEQYF. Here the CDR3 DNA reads TGTGCCAGCAGAATACGACCCGGACCTACCTACGAGCAGTACTTC.